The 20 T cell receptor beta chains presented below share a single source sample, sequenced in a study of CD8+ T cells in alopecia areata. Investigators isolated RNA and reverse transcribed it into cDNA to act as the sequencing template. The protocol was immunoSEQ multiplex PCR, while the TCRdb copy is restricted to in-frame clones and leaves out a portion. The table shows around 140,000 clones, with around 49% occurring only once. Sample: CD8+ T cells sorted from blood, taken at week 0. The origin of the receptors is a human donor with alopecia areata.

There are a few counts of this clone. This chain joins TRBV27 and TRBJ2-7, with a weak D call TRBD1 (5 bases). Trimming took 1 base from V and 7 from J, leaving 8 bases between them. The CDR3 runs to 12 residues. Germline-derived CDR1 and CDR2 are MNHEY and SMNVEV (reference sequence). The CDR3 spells CASSLWGEEQYF. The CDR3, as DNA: TGTGCCAGCAGTTTATGGGGCGAGGAGCAGTACTTC.

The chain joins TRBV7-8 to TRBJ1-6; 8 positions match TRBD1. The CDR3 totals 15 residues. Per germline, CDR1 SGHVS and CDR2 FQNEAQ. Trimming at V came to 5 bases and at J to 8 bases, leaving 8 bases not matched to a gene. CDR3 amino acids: CASSEPGGAYSPLHF. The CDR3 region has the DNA TGTGCCAGCAGCGAACCAGGGGGCGCTTATTCACCCCTCCACTTT.

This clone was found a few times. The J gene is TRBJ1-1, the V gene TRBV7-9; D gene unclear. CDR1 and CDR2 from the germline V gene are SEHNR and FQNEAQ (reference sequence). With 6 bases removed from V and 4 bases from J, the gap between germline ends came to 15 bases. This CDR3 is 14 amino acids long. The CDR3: CASRISDRGTEAFF. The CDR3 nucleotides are TGTGCCAGCAGGATAAGCGATCGGGGCACTGAAGCTTTCTTT.

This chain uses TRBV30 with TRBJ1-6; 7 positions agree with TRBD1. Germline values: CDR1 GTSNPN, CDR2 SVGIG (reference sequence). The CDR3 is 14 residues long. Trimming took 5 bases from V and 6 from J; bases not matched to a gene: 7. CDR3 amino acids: CAWGMDRRNSPLHF. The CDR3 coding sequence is TGTGCCTGGGGGATGGACAGGCGTAATTCACCCCTCCACTTT.

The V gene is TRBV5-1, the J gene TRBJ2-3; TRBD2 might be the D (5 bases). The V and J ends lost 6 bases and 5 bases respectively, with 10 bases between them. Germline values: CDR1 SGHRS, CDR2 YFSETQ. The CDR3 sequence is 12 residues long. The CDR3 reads CASTRRGDTQYF. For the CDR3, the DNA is TGCGCCAGCACCCGACGGGGAGATACGCAGTATTTT.

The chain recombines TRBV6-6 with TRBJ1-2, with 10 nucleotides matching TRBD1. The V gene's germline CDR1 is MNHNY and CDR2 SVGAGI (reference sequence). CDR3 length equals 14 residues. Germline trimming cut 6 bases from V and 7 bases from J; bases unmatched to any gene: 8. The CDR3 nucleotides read TGTGCCAGCAGACCGACAGGGGGCCTGTCTGGCTACACCTTC. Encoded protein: CASRPTGGLSGYTF.

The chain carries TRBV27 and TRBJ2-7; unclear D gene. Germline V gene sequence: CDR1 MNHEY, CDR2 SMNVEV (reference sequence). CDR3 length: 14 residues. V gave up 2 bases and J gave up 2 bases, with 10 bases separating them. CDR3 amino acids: CASSLHGSTYEQYF. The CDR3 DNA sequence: TGTGCCAGCAGTTTACATGGGTCGACCTACGAGCAGTACTTC.

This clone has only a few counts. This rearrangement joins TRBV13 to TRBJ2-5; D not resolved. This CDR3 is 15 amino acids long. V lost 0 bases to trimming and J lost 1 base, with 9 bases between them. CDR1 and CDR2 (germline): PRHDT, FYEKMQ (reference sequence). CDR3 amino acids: CASSLGGRIQETQYF. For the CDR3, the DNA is TGTGCCAGCAGCTTAGGTGGGCGGATCCAAGAGACCCAGTACTTC.

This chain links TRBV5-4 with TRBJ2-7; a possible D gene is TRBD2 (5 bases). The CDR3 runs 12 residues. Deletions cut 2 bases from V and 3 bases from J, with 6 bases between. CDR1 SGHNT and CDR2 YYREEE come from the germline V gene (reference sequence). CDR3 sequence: CASSFEGYEQYF. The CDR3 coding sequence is TGTGCCAGCAGCTTCGAGGGCTACGAGCAGTACTTC.

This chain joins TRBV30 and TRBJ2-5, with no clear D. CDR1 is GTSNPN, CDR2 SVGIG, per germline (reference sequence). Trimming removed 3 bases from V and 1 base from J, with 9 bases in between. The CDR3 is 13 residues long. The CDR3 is CAWSDHAQETQYF. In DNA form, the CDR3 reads TGTGCCTGGAGCGACCATGCCCAAGAGACCCAGTACTTC.

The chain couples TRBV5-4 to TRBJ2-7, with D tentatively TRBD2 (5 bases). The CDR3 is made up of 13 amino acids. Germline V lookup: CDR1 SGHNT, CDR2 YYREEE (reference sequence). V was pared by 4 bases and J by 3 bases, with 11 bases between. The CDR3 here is CASSADGNYEQYF. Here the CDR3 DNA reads TGTGCCAGCAGCGCGGACGGGAACTACGAGCAGTACTTC.

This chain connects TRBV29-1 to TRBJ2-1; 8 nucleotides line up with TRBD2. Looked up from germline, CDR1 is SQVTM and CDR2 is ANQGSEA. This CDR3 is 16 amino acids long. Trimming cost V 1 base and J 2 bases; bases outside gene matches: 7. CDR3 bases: TGCAGCGTTGAAGGTGTATTAGCGGGACCCTACAATGAGCAGTTCTTC. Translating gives CSVEGVLAGPYNEQFF.

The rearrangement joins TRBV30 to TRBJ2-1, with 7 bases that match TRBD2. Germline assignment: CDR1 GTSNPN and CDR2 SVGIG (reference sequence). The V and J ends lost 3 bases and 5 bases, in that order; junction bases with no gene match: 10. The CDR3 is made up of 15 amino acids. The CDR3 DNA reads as TGTGCCTGGAGAAGAGCGGGGTCCCCAAACAATGAGCAGTTCTTC. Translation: CAWRRAGSPNNEQFF.

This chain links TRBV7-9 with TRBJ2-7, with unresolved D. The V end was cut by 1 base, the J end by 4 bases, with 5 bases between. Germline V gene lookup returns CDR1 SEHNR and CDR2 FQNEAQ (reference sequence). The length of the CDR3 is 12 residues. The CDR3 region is CASSLVSYEQYF. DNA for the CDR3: TGTGCCAGCAGCTTAGTAAGTTACGAGCAGTACTTC.

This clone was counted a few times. CDR3 nucleotide sequence: TGTGCCAGCAGGGCGGAGGGTCTCTCACCCCTCCACTTT. This sequence encodes CASRAEGLSPLHF. This chain connects TRBV6-6 to TRBJ1-6; the D is unclear. Between the trimmed V and J ends, which lost 6 bases and 10 bases, there was a span of 13 bases. CDR3 size: 13 residues. Germline CDR1 reads MNHNY; CDR2 reads SVGAGI (reference sequence).

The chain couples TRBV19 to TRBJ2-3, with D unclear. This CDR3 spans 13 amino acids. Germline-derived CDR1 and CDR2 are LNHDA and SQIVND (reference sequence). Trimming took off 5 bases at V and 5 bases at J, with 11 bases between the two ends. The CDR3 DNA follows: TGTGCCAGTAGTGACGGACCTCAAGATACGCAGTATTTT. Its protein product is CASSDGPQDTQYF. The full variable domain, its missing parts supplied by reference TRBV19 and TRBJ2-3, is DGGITQSPKYLFRKEGQNVTLSCEQNLNHDAMYWYRQDPGQGLRLIYYSQIVNDFQKGDIAEGYSVSREKKESFPLTVTSAQKNPTAFYLCASSDGPQDTQYFGPGTRLTVL.

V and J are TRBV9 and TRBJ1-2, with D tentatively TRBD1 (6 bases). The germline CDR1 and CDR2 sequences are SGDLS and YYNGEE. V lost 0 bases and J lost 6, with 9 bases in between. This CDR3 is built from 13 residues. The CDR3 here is CASSVVSGDGYTF. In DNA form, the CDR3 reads TGTGCCAGCAGCGTAGTTTCAGGGGATGGCTACACCTTC.

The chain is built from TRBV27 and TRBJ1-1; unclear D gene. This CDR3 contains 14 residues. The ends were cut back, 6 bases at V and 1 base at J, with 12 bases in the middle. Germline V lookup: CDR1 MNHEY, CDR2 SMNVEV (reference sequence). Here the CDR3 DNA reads TGTGCCAGCAGAACTCTTGCAGGGAACACTGAAGCTTTCTTT. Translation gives CASRTLAGNTEAFF.

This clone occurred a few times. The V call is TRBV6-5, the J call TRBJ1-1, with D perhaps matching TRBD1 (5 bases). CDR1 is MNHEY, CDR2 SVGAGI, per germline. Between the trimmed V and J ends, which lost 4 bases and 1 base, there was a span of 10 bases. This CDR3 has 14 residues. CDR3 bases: TGTGCCAGCAGTTGGACGACAGAGAACACTGAAGCTTTCTTT. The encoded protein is CASSWTTENTEAFF.

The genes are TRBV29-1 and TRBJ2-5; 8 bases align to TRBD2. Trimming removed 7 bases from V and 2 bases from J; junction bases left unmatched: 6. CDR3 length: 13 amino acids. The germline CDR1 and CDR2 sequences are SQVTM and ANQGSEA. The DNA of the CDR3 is TGCAGCGGGTGGCGGGGGGAACAAGAGACCCAGTACTTC. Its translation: CSGWRGEQETQYF.